This TCR beta chain originates from a study of blood T cell repertoires in COVID-19. For the study at large: The origin of the acute and convalescent COVID-19 samples was the United States, Italy and Spain. Sample material is recorded as cDNA or gDNA derived from T cells, B-cell-depleted T cells, or PBMCs.

Original processing notes: The authors estimated nucleated cell counts from reference gene primer amplification. Profiled with immunoSEQ multiplex PCR; TCRdb holds only in-frame clones, not every one. V and J calls and clone size are those listed in that table; D and trimming were worked out from the DNA. The sample carries approximately 90,000 clones, roughly 82% recorded once. Germline V CDR1 and CDR2: SGHRS, YFSETQ. CDR3 length: 15 residues. Trimming at V came to 0 bases and at J to 6 bases, leaving 5 bases not matched to a gene. The sequenced sample was peripheral blood. This chain connects TRBV5-1 to TRBJ2-2, with 7 bases fitting TRBD2. This clonotype was sampled from a man in his sixties with acute or convalescent COVID-19. Here the CDR3 reads CASSLETTSAGELFF. The CDR3 nucleotides read TGCGCCAGCAGCTTGGAGACAACTAGCGCCGGGGAGCTGTTTTTT. The complete variable domain, with remaining parts taken from reference TRBV5-1 and TRBJ2-2, reads KAGVTQTPRYLIKTRGQQVTLSCSPISGHRSVSWYQQTPGQGLQFLFEYFSETQRNKGNFPGRFSGRQFSNSRSEMNVSTLELGDSALYLCASSLETTSAGELFFGEGSRLTVL.